These T cell receptor beta chains were read from a single sample in a study of cytotoxic CD8 clonotypes in ibrutinib-treated CLL. The method was immunoSEQ multiplex PCR; TCRdb's version includes in-frame clones alone and lacks a portion of them. The sample has roughly 4,200 clones; roughly 84% are singletons. Sequenced material: PBMCs, taken before ibrutinib treatment. The source of these receptors is a human donor with chronic lymphocytic leukemia. Both conserved end residues are part of each CDR3. A D gene is named only where the DNA matches it firmly. A clone size is listed for some rows: how often the clone was seen (once, few, many), or a class if it is expanded.

d_gene	v_gene	abundance	j_gene	CDR3nt	CDR3aa
.	TRBV2	few	TRBJ1-5	TGTGCCAGCAGTGTCGTACGGGATCAGCCCCAGCATTTT	CASSVVRDQPQHF
.	TRBV4-2	.	TRBJ2-3	TGTGCCAGCAGCTTTACTGTGGGGAGCACAGATACGCAGTATTTT	CASSFTVGSTDTQYF
TRBD1	TRBV4-1	.	TRBJ1-4	TGCGCCAGCAGCTTCGGCAGGGGGCAGGAAAAACTGTTTTTT	CASSFGRGQEKLFF
TRBD1	TRBV4-1	.	TRBJ1-5	TGCGCCAGCAGCCAAAAGAAGAAGAGACAGGGGCCAAATAGCAATCAGCCCCAGCATTTT	CASSQKKKRQGPNSNQPQHF
.	TRBV28	once	TRBJ2-7	TGTGCCAGCAGTTCCCCAGGGCAGGGGAGCTCCTACGAGCAGTACTTC	CASSSPGQGSSYEQYF
TRBD1	TRBV4-1	.	TRBJ1-3	TGCGCCAGCAGCCAGGGACAGAGAGACTCTGGAAACACCATATATTTT	CASSQGQRDSGNTIYF
.	TRBV4-2	.	TRBJ2-7	TGTGCCAGCAGCCAAGGTAATACAGGGAACTACGAGCAGTACTTC	CASSQGNTGNYEQYF
TRBD2	TRBV27	.	TRBJ2-1	TGTGCCAGCAGATCCTCCGGGACTAGTAGGGCGGGAGAGCAGTTCTTC	CASRSSGTSRAGEQFF
.	TRBV7-9	.	TRBJ2-7	TGTGCCAGCACACGGACCTCCTACGAGCAGTACTTC	CASTRTSYEQYF
.	TRBV30	.	TRBJ1-5	TGTGCCTGGAGTGTAGAGGATAATCAGCCCCAGCATTTT	CAWSVEDNQPQHF
TRBD1	TRBV7-3	.	TRBJ2-1	TGTGCCAGCAGCTTCACCGGGACAGGGGTCAATGAGCAGTTCTTC	CASSFTGTGVNEQFF
.	TRBV27	few	TRBJ2-7	TGTGCCAGCAGGGCTTTGGTTTCCTACGAGCAGTACTTC	CASRALVSYEQYF
.	TRBV2	once	TRBJ2-7	TGTGCCAGCAGTTCCAACGGGAGTATCTACGAGCAGTACTTC	CASSSNGSIYEQYF
TRBD1	TRBV9	.	TRBJ2-1	TGTGCCAGCAGCGTAGAGGGTAAAGTGGGACAGGACTACAATGAGCAGTTCTTC	CASSVEGKVGQDYNEQFF
.	TRBV18	.	TRBJ2-7	TGTGCCAGCTCACCCCCCAACGGACAGCCGCTAGTCGAGCAGTACTTC	CASSPPNGQPLVEQYF
.	TRBV19	.	TRBJ1-5	TGTGCCAGTAAAAATACAGGTGTGGGCGGTCAGCCCCAGCATTTT	CASKNTGVGGQPQHF
.	TRBV19	.	TRBJ2-7	TGTGCCAGTAGTATTGGAGGACACGTGCAGTACTTC	CASSIGGHVQYF
TRBD2	TRBV11-2	.	TRBJ2-3	TGTGCCAGCAGCTCCCTCGCGGGGGGGGGAGATACGCAGTATTTT	CASSSLAGGGDTQYF
.	TRBV7-9	hyperexpanded	TRBJ2-7	TGTGCCAGCAGCCGACAGGGTGGGACTCGCGAGCAGTACTTC	CASSRQGGTREQYF
.	TRBV6-6	once	TRBJ2-3	TGTGCCAGCACCCAGTCCGAAGATACGCAGTATTTT	CASTQSEDTQYF
TRBD2	TRBV10-3	.	TRBJ2-2	TGTGCCATCAGTGCGAGACTAGCGGGAGGGCCAGATACCGGGGAGCTGTTTTTT	CAISARLAGGPDTGELFF
.	TRBV10-1	.	TRBJ1-4	TGCGCCAGCGTGGACCTGGCCTATGAAAAACTGTTTTTT	CASVDLAYEKLFF
TRBD2	TRBV4-1	.	TRBJ2-2	TGCGCCAGCAGCCACCGACTAGCGGGTACGAACACCGGGGAGCTGTTTTTT	CASSHRLAGTNTGELFF
.	TRBV7-8	.	TRBJ2-4	TGTGCCAGCAGCTTAGAGCCGCCGCTAGACATTCAGTACTTC	CASSLEPPLDIQYF
TRBD1	TRBV29-1	.	TRBJ1-1	TGCAGCGTTGAAACTCACAGGGGGCTTATCACTGAAGCTTTCTTT	CSVETHRGLITEAFF
TRBD1	TRBV28	.	TRBJ1-2	TGTGCCAGCAGTCTCTACGCCCCTTCGGACAGGGGATTAAACTATGGCTACACCTTC	CASSLYAPSDRGLNYGYTF
.	TRBV6-5	.	TRBJ1-1	TGTGCCAGCAAAAGACAGATAAACACTGAAGCTTTCTTT	CASKRQINTEAFF
.	TRBV7-2	.	TRBJ1-2	TGTGCCAGCAGCTTAGAGCGGGGGCGCACCTATGGCTACACCTTC	CASSLERGRTYGYTF
.	TRBV28	once	TRBJ1-2	TGTGCCAGCAGTCTACAGCCTAACTATGGCTACACCTTC	CASSLQPNYGYTF
.	TRBV5-1	.	TRBJ2-4	TGCGCCAGCAGCCGAACCCGGGCCCGAGACGACATTCAGTACTTC	CASSRTRARDDIQYF
.	TRBV5-1	.	TRBJ2-3	TGCGCCAGCAGCTTTGGGCACTCAGTCACAGATACGCAGTATTTT	CASSFGHSVTDTQYF
TRBD2	TRBV27	once	TRBJ2-7	TGTGCCAGCAGTTTAGCGGTAGCGGGGCCCTACGAGCAGTACTTC	CASSLAVAGPYEQYF
TRBD2	TRBV6-6	.	TRBJ2-1	TGTGCCAGCAGTTCCTTTGGACTAGCGGGGGACAATGAGCAGTTCTTC	CASSSFGLAGDNEQFF